This TCR beta chain was recorded in a study of regulatory T cells in long-lasting Graves disease. Relying on iRepertoire HTBI primers and Arm-PCR of CDR3 regions, the team built TCR beta libraries. TCRdb re-called the multiplex PCR reads through MiXCR, storing one row per CDR3 protein. The sample has some 370,000 distinct CDR3 sequences, more than 20% seen once; the top ten hold less than 25%. Germline V CDR1 and CDR2: MDHEN, SYDVKM. V lost 5 bases to trimming and J lost 2 bases, with 25 bases between them. The CDR3 contains 18 residues. The study's findings and limits: Fewer public clonotypes were shared by new patients (around 970) than by persistent patients (2,741). Persistent disease favored TRBV28, TRBJ1-2 and TRBJ2-5.

This clonotype was observed a few times. Its antigen is still unknown. Noted time point: persistent/refractory GD, antithyroid drugs over 5 years with positive TRAb. Generation of the TCR library employed RNA extracted from PBMCs. The V and J genes are TRBV28 and TRBJ2-7, with D maybe TRBD2 (5 bases). Source: peripheral blood mononuclear cells (PBMCs), taken when the disease was refractory, from a patient treated with antithyroid drugs. The TCR originated in a female donor with Graves disease. In DNA, the CDR3 is TGTGCCAGCAGTCTGGTCCCTGAAACTAGTTTGTTTCCCTACGAGCAGTACTTC. Its translation is CASSLVPETSLFPYEQYF.